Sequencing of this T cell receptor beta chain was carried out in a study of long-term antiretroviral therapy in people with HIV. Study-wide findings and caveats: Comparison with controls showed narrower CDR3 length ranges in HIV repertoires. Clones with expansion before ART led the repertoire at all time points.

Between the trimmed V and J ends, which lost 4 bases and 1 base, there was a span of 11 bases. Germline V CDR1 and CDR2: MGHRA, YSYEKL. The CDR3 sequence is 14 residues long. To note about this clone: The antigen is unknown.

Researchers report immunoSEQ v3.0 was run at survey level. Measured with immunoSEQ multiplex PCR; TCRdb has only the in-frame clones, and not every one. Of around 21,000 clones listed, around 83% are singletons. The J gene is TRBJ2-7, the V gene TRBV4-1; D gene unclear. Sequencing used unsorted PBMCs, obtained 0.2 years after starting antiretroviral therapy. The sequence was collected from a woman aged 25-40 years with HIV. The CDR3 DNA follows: TGCGCCAGCAGCCTGGCAGACTTATCCTACGAGCAGTACTTC. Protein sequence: CASSLADLSYEQYF.